These 11 T cell receptor beta chains came from one sample sequenced in a study of shared clonotypes between healthy human individuals. The repertoire was sequenced with immunoSEQ multiplex PCR; TCRdb's copy has only in-frame clones and lacks some. The sample has fewer than 600,000 clones, roughly three quarters seen once. The sequencing sample was made of PBMCs. These receptors all stem from a woman aged 40 to 50 in good health. Some clones in this sample may be carry-over from other donors' samples.

The CDR3 spells CASSQAWDRGGETQYF. The DNA of the CDR3 is TGTGCCAGCAGCCAAGCGTGGGACAGGGGGGGGGAGACCCAGTACTTC. This chain joins TRBV4-2 and TRBJ2-5, with 11 bases lining up with TRBD1. The CDR3 runs 16 residues. V shed 1 base, J shed 5 bases, and the junction held 6 bases outside the gene matches. Germline V gene data show CDR1 as LGHNA and CDR2 as YNFKEQ.

The chain joins TRBV14 to TRBJ2-7; D possibly corresponds to TRBD1 (6 bases). The CDR3 covers 15 residues. V gave up 3 bases and J gave up 3 bases, with 15 bases separating them. Germline values: CDR1 SGHDN, CDR2 FVKESK. The CDR3 nucleotides are TGTGCCAGCAGCCAGGGGGCAGGACCTTACTACGAGCAGTACTTC. Residues: CASSQGAGPYYEQYF.

V and J are TRBV5-4 and TRBJ2-1, with TRBD2 identical over 7 bases. The CDR3 is 18 residues long. Germline assignment: CDR1 SGHNT and CDR2 YYREEE (reference sequence). V lost 2 bases and J lost 5; bases outside the gene matches: 16. The CDR3 DNA reads TGTGCCAGCAGCTTTCCCGGGACTACCCTGCGGACCAACAATGAGCAGTTCTTC. It is translated as CASSFPGTTLRTNNEQFF.

The rearrangement uses TRBV7-2 and TRBJ2-7; 8 nucleotides match TRBD2. CDR1 and CDR2 (germline): SGHTA, FQGNSA. This CDR3 contains 13 residues. The V gene end was trimmed by 5 bases and the J gene end by 7 bases; junction bases not matched to a gene: 7. As DNA, the CDR3 is TGTGCCAGCAGCCCCGGGGGGGCATGGGAGCAGTACTTC. Translated, it gives CASSPGGAWEQYF.

This chain connects TRBV15 to TRBJ1-4; maybe TRBD1 (5 bases). Trimming took off 0 bases at V and 7 bases at J, with 12 bases between the two ends. Per germline, CDR1 LNHNV and CDR2 YYDKDF (reference sequence). CDR3 length equals 15 residues. CDR3 amino acids: CATSRDFQGGEKLFF. The DNA for the CDR3 is TGTGCCACCAGCAGAGATTTTCAGGGCGGTGAAAAACTGTTTTTT.

In regard to this clone: This probably arose from a read error, given a far larger clone one base away. The J gene is TRBJ2-1, the V gene TRBV4-3; TRBD1 is a possible D gene (6 bases). The CDR3 runs to 14 residues. With 4 bases removed from V and 5 bases from J, the gap between germline ends came to 12 bases. CDR1 is LGHNA and CDR2 is YSLEER in the germline V gene. CDR3 DNA sequence: TGCGCCAGCAGCCTAAGATCAGGGGACAATGAGCAGTTCTTC. Translated, it gives CASSLRSGDNEQFF.

The chain recombines TRBV11-2 with TRBJ2-7; D uncertain. There are 13 residues in the CDR3. The germline gives CDR1 SGHAT, CDR2 FQNNGV. V was clipped by 0 bases and J by 2 bases, with 5 bases between them. Here the CDR3 reads CASSLDATYEQYF. DNA of the CDR3: TGTGCCAGCAGCTTAGATGCAACCTACGAGCAGTACTTC.

The V and J genes are TRBV9 and TRBJ1-6; D unclear. CDR3 length: 15 residues. V lost 7 bases to trimming and J lost 8 bases, with 19 bases between them. Germline assignment: CDR1 SGDLS and CDR2 YYNGEE. The CDR3 here is CASGPHPGQDSPLHF. For the CDR3, the DNA is TGTGCCAGCGGCCCGCATCCGGGTCAAGATTCACCCCTCCACTTT.

V gene TRBV6-6 combines with J gene TRBJ1-1; TRBD1 agrees at 9 bases. CDR1 and CDR2 from the germline V gene are MNHNY and SVGAGI (reference sequence). V shed 5 bases, J shed 3 bases, and the junction held 7 bases outside the gene matches. The CDR3 spans 15 residues. The CDR3 DNA sequence: TGTGCCAGCAGTGGACAGGGGACCCCCTACACTGAAGCTTTCTTT. It translates to CASSGQGTPYTEAFF.

The CDR3, as DNA: TGTGCCAGCAGCTTAGGGTCCAGCGGGAGACTCGAGCAGTACTTC. It is translated as CASSLGSSGRLEQYF. The chain employs TRBV7-2 and TRBJ2-7; 8 bases match TRBD2. J lost 6 bases, V lost 1 base, and 8 bases had no gene match. Germline CDR1 reads SGHTA; CDR2 reads FQGNSA. The CDR3 has 15 residues.

The J gene is TRBJ2-1, the V gene TRBV6-4; a weak D match, TRBD2 (7 bases). The V and J ends lost 0 bases and 6 bases respectively, with 15 bases between them. CDR3 length: 16 residues. Germline V gene sequence: CDR1 MRHNA, CDR2 SNTAGT. In nucleotides, the CDR3 is TGTGCCAGCAGTGACTCTTGGGGGAGGGGGGTCAATGAGCAGTTCTTC. Residues: CASSDSWGRGVNEQFF.